This T cell receptor (beta chain) was retrieved from a study of regulatory T cells in long-lasting Graves disease. The CDR3 has 14 residues. The V and J ends lost 4 bases and 8 bases respectively, with 15 bases between them. According to the study, TCR beta libraries were built with iRepertoire HTBI primers and CDR3-region Arm-PCR. TCRdb re-derived calls from the multiplex PCR reads in MiXCR, one entry per CDR3 protein. The table records 450,000 to 700,000 distinct CDR3 sequences, less than 15% of them present only once. Specified time point: newly diagnosed GD, antithyroid drugs for less than 3 months. Extracted RNA from PBMCs served as the source of the TCR library. This clonotype has at least ten counts. The sample also formed part of further work on T cells in Graves' hyperthyroidism and ophthalmopathy.

This chain connects TRBV12-3 or TRBV12-4 to TRBJ2-1; tentative D call: TRBD1 (5 bases). The source of this sequence is a man between 25 and 39 years old with Graves disease. The source was peripheral blood mononuclear cells (PBMCs), collected at new diagnosis, from a patient treated with antithyroid drugs. CDR3 nucleotides: TGTGCCAGCAGTTCCCCAGGGCACATTGATGAGCAGTTCTTC. Its translation is CASSSPGHIDEQFF.